This TCR beta chain emerged from a study of blood T cells in healthy people across ages. Study overall: The template switching approach captured approximately one barcoded beta molecule for every two T cells. Whole-study findings and limits: Among T cells, TCR beta diversity per million cells dropped roughly linearly as age rose.

V was pared by 5 bases and J by 2 bases, with 6 bases of the junction left unmatched. The CDR3 totals 15 residues. A second PCR of roughly 7 to 11 cycles used a sample-barcoded 5' primer and a J-beta primer mix. Each cDNA molecule received a tag from a template-switch adaptor that had 12 random nucleotides. Per sample, CDR3-containing paired-end reads numbered at least 2.5 million. TCRdb fed the 5' RACE reads into MiXCR, producing one record per CDR3 protein. The sample yields 1.4 million or so distinct CDR3 sequences, approximately 43% seen once. Details on this clonotype: The antigen is undetermined.

The sequence derives from a woman aged 18-29 years in good health. The sequenced sample was blood. This rearrangement joins TRBV12-3 or TRBV12-4 to TRBJ1-5; 7 bases agree with TRBD1. CDR3 region: CASSGDSRGNQPQHF. The CDR3 DNA sequence: TGTGCCAGCAGTGGGGACAGTAGGGGCAATCAGCCCCAGCATTTT.